The sequence of this T cell receptor (beta chain) was determined in a study of vaccination effects on CD4 cells after COVID-19. The CDR3 is 15 amino acids. With 5 bases removed from V and 3 bases from J, the gap between germline ends came to 12 bases. Germline lookup yields CDR1 SGHKS and CDR2 YYEKEE (reference sequence). Generated by immunoSEQ multiplex PCR, the TCRdb table keeps only in-frame clones and is missing some. The sample has some 63,000 clones, about 72% seen once. On this clone itself: Its antigen is unidentified.

Investigators separated out CD4+ T cells once 10 days of culture had passed. The chain links TRBV5-5 to TRBJ2-6, with a possible D match to TRBD2 (6 bases). The sequence was obtained from a human donor who had a prior SARS-CoV-2 infection. Here the sequenced sample was CD4+ T cells from PBMCs cultured without peptide, taken before COVID-19 vaccination. Here the CDR3 reads CASRRGGVGANVLTF. CDR3 DNA: TGTGCCAGCAGGAGGGGAGGAGTTGGGGCCAACGTCCTGACTTTC.